These 2 T cell receptor beta chains were all obtained from the same sample, sequenced in a study of T-cell reconstitution after alpha-beta-depleted transplantation in children. A library of TCRbeta sequences, prepared with unique molecular identifiers, was generated. TCRdb fed the PCR reads into MiXCR, producing one record per CDR3 protein. This table holds about 830,000 distinct CDR3 sequences, roughly 15% found once. The starting material was PBMCs, mostly from graft donor cells, obtained 360 days after TCRalphabeta/CD19-depleted stem cell transplant. The receptors were sampled from a male patient younger than 18 who had a stem cell transplant for acute lymphoblastic leukemia, so the T cells may come from the graft donor.

This clonotype has more than one count but fewer than ten. CDR3 DNA: TGTGCCAGCAGTACGGGGCGGAGCCCCACAGATACGCAGTATTTT. It encodes CASSTGRSPTDTQYF. J is TRBJ2-3 and V is TRBV2; D is tentatively TRBD1 or TRBD2 (5 bases each). In germline, CDR1 is SNHLY, CDR2 FYNNEI. The germline V and J ends were trimmed by 5 bases and 2 bases, with 14 bases remaining between them. There are 15 residues in the CDR3.

This rearrangement joins TRBV7-6 to TRBJ2-7; possibly TRBD2 for D (6 bases). CDR1 and CDR2 (germline): SGHVS, FNYEAQ. V lost 2 bases and J lost 6, with 11 bases in between. This CDR3 spans 13 amino acids. The CDR3 protein is CASSLISSAEQYF. CDR3 nucleotides: TGTGCCAGCAGCTTAATTTCTAGCGCCGAGCAGTACTTC.